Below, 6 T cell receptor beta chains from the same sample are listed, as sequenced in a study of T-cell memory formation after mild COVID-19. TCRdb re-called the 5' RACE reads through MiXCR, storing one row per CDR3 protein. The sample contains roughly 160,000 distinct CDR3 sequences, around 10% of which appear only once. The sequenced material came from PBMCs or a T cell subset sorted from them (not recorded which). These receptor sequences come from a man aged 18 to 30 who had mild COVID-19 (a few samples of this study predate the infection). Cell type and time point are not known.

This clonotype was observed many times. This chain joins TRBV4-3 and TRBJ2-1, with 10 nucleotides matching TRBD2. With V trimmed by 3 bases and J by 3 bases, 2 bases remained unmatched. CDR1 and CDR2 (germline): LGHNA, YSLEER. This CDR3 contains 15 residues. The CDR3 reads CASSQPSGGYNEQFF. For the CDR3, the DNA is TGCGCCAGCAGCCAGCCTAGCGGGGGCTACAATGAGCAGTTCTTC.

CDR3 loop: CASFGGWGEQFF. CDR3 DNA: TGTGCCAGCTTCGGGGGCTGGGGTGAGCAGTTCTTC. V usage is TRBV11-1 and J usage is TRBJ2-1; D could derive from TRBD1 or TRBD2 (6 bases each). V was shortened by 8 bases and J by 9 bases, with 14 bases between the two germline ends. CDR3 length equals 12 residues. In germline, CDR1 is SGHAT, CDR2 FQDESV (reference sequence).

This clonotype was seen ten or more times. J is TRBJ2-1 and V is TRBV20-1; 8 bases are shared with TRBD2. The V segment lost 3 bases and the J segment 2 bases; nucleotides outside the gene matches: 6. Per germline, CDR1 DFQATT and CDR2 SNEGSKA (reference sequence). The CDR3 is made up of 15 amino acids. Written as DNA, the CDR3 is TGCAGTGCTAGTCCAATGCGGGGGGCCTACAATGAGCAGTTCTTC. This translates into CSASPMRGAYNEQFF.

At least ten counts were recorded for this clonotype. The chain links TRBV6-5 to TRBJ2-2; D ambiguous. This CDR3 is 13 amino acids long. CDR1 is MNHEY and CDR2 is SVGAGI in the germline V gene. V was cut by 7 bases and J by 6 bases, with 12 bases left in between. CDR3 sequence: CASKGSGPGELFF. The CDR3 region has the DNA TGTGCCAGCAAGGGTTCAGGTCCCGGGGAGCTGTTTTTT.

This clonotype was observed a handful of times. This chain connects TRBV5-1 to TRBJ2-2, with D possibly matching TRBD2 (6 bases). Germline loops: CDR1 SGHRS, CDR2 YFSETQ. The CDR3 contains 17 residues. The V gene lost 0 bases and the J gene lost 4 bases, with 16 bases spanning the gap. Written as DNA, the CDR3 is TGCGCCAGCAGCTTGGCCGGGGGACCGCGCCTCACCGGGGAGCTGTTTTTT. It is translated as CASSLAGGPRLTGELFF.

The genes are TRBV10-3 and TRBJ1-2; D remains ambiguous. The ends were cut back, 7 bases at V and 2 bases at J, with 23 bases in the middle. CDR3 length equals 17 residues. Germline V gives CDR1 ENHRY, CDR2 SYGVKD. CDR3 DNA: TGTGCCATCACCGAAACTCCCGGACGGTCTGGGAACTATGGCTACACCTTC. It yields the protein CAITETPGRSGNYGYTF.